This TCR beta chain was captured in a study of shared clonotypes between healthy human individuals. Across the whole study: Per donor, three plates held CD4 naive cells, three held CD4 memory, two held CD8 naive and one held CD8 memory.

The study's findings and limits: Between a handful of donors, naive CD4 clonotypes were shared at a level of approximately 5%.

This clone appeared a single time. No antigen is known for it. A 200 ng quantity of DNA, around 30,000 T cell genomes, went into the sorted-subset replicate PCRs. Here immunoSEQ multiplex PCR was the method, and the copy in TCRdb shows in-frame clones only, minus some. This sample has 2 million to 2.5 million clones, with around 95% found just once. This CDR3 is 13 amino acids long. The germline V gene has CDR1 SGDLS and CDR2 YYNGEE. The V end was cut by 0 bases, the J end by 4 bases, with 6 bases between. This chain joins TRBV9 and TRBJ2-3; D is possibly TRBD1 (5 bases). The receptor was isolated from a man younger than 35 in good health. The source material was naive CD4+ T cells sorted from blood. Sample subset: CD45RA+ positively selected. CDR3 residues: CASSVEGSDTQYF. The CDR3 nucleotides are TGTGCCAGCAGCGTAGAGGGGTCAGATACGCAGTATTTT.